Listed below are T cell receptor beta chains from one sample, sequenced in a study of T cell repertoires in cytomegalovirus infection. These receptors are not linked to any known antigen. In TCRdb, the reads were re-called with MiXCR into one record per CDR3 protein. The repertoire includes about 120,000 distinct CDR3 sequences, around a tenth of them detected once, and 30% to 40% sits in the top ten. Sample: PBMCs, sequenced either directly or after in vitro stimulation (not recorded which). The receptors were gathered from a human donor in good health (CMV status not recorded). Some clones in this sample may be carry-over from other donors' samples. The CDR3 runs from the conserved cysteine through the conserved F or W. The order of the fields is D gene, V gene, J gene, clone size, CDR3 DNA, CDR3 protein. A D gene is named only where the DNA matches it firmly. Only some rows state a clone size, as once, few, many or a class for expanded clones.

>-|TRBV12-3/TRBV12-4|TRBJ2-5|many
TGTGCCAGCAGTTTAGGAGTAACTCGGGAGACCCAGTACTTC
CASSLGVTRETQYF
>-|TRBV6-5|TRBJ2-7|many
TGTGCCAGCAGACGCACCTCAGGGATGGTAGGCGAGCAGTACTTC
CASRRTSGMVGEQYF
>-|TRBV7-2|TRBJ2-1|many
TGTGCCAGCAGGAATAATGACAGGCGGCAGTTCTTC
CASRNNDRRQFF
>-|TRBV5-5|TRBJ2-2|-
TGTGCCAGCAGCTCGAGAGATCCGAACACCGGGGAGCTGTTTTTT
CASSSRDPNTGELFF
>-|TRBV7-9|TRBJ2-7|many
TGTGCCAGCAGCAGGGAATACGAGCAGTACTTC
CASSREYEQYF
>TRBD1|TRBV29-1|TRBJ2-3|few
TGCAGCGCGCAGGGGGTGGGTACGCAGTATTTT
CSAQGVGTQYF
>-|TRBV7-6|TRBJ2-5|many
TGTGCCAGCAGCTTAGAAGGCCAGGGTTTAGAGACCCAGTACTTC
CASSLEGQGLETQYF
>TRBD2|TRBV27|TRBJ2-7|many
TGTGCCAGCAGTTTGTCGCTAGCGGGAGGCTACGAGCAGTACTTC
CASSLSLAGGYEQYF
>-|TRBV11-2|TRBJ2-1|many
TGTGCCAGCAGCTTCGGAAACTCACCGAACAATGAGCAGTTCTTC
CASSFGNSPNNEQFF
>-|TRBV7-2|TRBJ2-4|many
TGTGCCAGCAGCTTAGGGGGAGGACTAGCCAAAAACATTCAGTACTTC
CASSLGGGLAKNIQYF
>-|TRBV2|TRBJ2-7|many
TGTGCCAGCGCAGAGGGCAGACCCTACGAGCAGTACTTC
CASAEGRPYEQYF
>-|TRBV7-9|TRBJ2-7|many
TGTGCCAGCAGCTTGTCTCTGGGCGGTTCCTACGAGCAGTACTTC
CASSLSLGGSYEQYF
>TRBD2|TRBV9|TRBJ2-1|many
TGTGCCAGCAGCGTGTCGACCGGGACTAGAATATCCAATGAGCAGTTCTTC
CASSVSTGTRISNEQFF
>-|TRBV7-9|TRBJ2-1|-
TGTGCCAGCAGTGAGAACAATGAGCAGTTCTTC
CASSENNEQFF
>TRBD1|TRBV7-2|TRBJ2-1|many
TGTGCCAGCAGCCATACCGGGACAGGGGTCAATGAGCAGTTCTTC
CASSHTGTGVNEQFF
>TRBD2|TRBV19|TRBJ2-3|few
TGTGCCAGTAGTATGTTGGGGGGGACAGATACGCAGTATTTT
CASSMLGGTDTQYF
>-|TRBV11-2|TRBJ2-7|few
TGTGCCAGCAGCTTAGATCCAGGGACCTACGAGCAGTACTTC
CASSLDPGTYEQYF
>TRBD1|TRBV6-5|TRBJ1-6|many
TGTGCCAGCAGTTGGCAGGGGGCTAATTCACCCCTCCACTTT
CASSWQGANSPLHF
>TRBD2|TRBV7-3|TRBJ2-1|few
TGTGCCAGCAGCCCGGGTCCGGGACTAGGGGCGGGGGAGCAGTTCTTC
CASSPGPGLGAGEQFF
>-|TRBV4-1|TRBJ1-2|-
TGCGCCAGCAGCCAAGGAGCACACTATGGCTACACCTTC
CASSQGAHYGYTF
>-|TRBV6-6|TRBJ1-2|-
TGTGCCAGCAGTTACGCAGGCCCCGGGGGCTACACCTTC
CASSYAGPGGYTF
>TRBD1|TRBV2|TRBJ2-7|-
TGTGCCAGCATCCCTCAACAGGGGGCGAAGTCCTACGAGCAGTACTTC
CASIPQQGAKSYEQYF
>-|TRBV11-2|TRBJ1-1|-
TGTGCCAGCAGCTTAGTCAGGGTAGGGCATTCGGCTTTCTTT
CASSLVRVGHSAFF
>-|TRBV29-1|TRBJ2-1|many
TGCAGAGTTAAGTCGGGGGCCAATGAGCAGTTCTTC
CRVKSGANEQFF
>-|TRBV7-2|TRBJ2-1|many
TGTGCCAGCAGCTTATTTGGGGACCCCAATGAGCAGTTCTTC
CASSLFGDPNEQFF
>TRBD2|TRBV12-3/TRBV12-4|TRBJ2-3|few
TGTGCCAGCAGTTTCGATTCTAGCGGGAGGGCGGTAGATACGCAGTATTTT
CASSFDSSGRAVDTQYF
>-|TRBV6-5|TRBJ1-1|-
TGTGCCAGCAGAAACAACGGACAGCCCGAAGCTTTCTTT
CASRNNGQPEAFF
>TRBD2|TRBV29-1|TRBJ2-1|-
TGCAGCGTTGAAGGTATTGGACTAGTCTACAATGAGCAGTTCTTC
CSVEGIGLVYNEQFF
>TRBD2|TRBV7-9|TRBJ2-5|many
TGTGCCAGCAGCTTGTCTCGCGGGAGGGCCGGAGAGACCCAGTACTTC
CASSLSRGRAGETQYF
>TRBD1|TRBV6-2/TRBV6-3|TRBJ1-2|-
TGTGCCAGCACCAGGACAGGGGACCCCTATGGCTACACCTTC
CASTRTGDPYGYTF
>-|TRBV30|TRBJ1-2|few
TGTGCCTGGGATGACATCAACTATGGCTACACCTTC
CAWDDINYGYTF
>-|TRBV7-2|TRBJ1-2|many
TGTGCCAGCAGCGCCGATTCGGGGGGCGGAGATGGCTACACCTTC
CASSADSGGGDGYTF
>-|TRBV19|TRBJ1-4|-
TGTGCCAGTAACGACCTGGGTGAAAAACTGTTTTTT
CASNDLGEKLFF
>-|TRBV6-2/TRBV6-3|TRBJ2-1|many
TGTGCCAGCAGTTACTTAGATGAGCAGTTCTTC
CASSYLDEQFF
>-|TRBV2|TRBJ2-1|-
TGTGCCAGCAGGGGGGGCGACTCCTACAATGAGCAGTTCTTC
CASRGGDSYNEQFF
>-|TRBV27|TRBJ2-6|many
TGTGCCAGCAGTCGCAGGGTATTCGCTGGGGCCAACGTCCTGACTTTC
CASSRRVFAGANVLTF
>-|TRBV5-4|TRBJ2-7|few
TGTGCCAGCAGCTATACAGGGTCCCACGAGCAGTACTTC
CASSYTGSHEQYF
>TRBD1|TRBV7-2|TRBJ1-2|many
TGTGCCAGCAGCTTCGGCGGGACAGGGGGCGCCCGCTATGGCTACACCTTC
CASSFGGTGGARYGYTF
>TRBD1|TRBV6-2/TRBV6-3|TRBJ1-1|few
TGTGCCAGCAGTTATTTCGTCCGACAGGGGACCTTCATGAACACTGAAGCTTTCTTT
CASSYFVRQGTFMNTEAFF
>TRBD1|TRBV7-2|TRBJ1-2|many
TGTGCCAGCAGCGCCGGGACAGAATCTCCCCTTCGTGGCTACACCTTC
CASSAGTESPLRGYTF
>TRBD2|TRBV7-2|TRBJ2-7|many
TGTGCCAGCAGCTTAGATTATCCCGCTAGCGGGTCCTACGAGCAGTACTTC
CASSLDYPASGSYEQYF
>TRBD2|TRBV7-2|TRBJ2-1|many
TGTGCCAGCAGGCAAAGGAGGACTAGCGGGAGAGGCAATGAGCAGTTCTTC
CASRQRRTSGRGNEQFF